The sample holds a few counts of the clone carrying this T cell receptor beta chain. Its antigen is not known. The data originate from a study of cytomegalovirus exposure and HLA in healthy donors. Broader study findings: Sequencing likely generated an artifact that appeared as a cluster of highly shared sequence variants. Later analysis demonstrated an association between a missense DCLRE1C variant and TCR beta V- and J-gene trimming. Most sequenced TCRs were rare (though some public TCRs occurred in many donors).

PCR was performed using 60 Vbeta and 13 Jbeta primers. Repertoires were generated with immunoSEQ multiplex PCR, while TCRdb's copy carries only in-frame clones and drops some. The sample lists 180,000 or so clones, about four fifths occurring once. This CDR3 has 15 amino acids. Germline V gene lookup returns CDR1 SNHLY and CDR2 FYNNEI. Unmatched junction bases numbered 7, after V lost 7 bases and J lost 0 bases. Source material: PBMCs. The source of this sequence is a woman in her 30s in good health and CMV-seronegative. The chain joins TRBV2 to TRBJ1-1; 8 bases align to TRBD1. The CDR3 region has the DNA TGTGCCAGCAATCCTCAGGGGGCAGTGAACACTGAAGCTTTCTTT. Translating it yields CASNPQGAVNTEAFF.